The 19 T cell receptor beta chains listed next were all sequenced from one sample in a study of shared clonotypes between healthy human individuals. TCRdb keeps only in-frame clones here, not all; method: immunoSEQ multiplex PCR. Here the sample spans some 350,000 clones, under 80% being singletons. The sequenced material came from memory CD4+ T cells sorted from blood. The subset denotes: CD45RA-negative fraction. The receptors come from a man younger than 45 in good health.

This clone was observed a single time. In DNA form, the CDR3 reads TGCAGCGTAGGGACCTACAATGAGCAGTTCTTC. It yields the protein CSVGTYNEQFF. This chain joins TRBV29-1 and TRBJ2-1, with no clear D. The germline V gene has CDR1 SQVTM and CDR2 ANQGSEA. The length of the CDR3 is 11 residues. Deletions cut 6 bases from V and 2 bases from J, with 5 bases between.

V is TRBV7-9 and J is TRBJ2-1, with 7 bases aligning to TRBD2. Germline CDR1 reads SEHNR; CDR2 reads FQNEAQ (reference sequence). V lost 7 bases and J lost 4; bases outside the gene matches: 1. The CDR3 contains 12 residues. Here the CDR3 DNA reads TGTGCCAGCACGCGGGAGTACAATGAGCAGTTCTTC. Its protein is CASTREYNEQFF.

The chain joins TRBV6-5 to TRBJ2-1, with 7 bases fitting TRBD2. The CDR3 covers 14 residues. Germline loops: CDR1 MNHEY, CDR2 SVGAGI. V shed 7 bases and J 11 bases; nucleotides not matched to a gene: 14. The chain's CDR3 is CASIERDPGMKQFF. The CDR3 DNA is TGTGCCAGCATCGAGCGGGACCCTGGGATGAAGCAGTTCTTC.

This clone was counted at least ten times. CDR3 in amino acids: CASSLSGNEQFF. The CDR3 coding sequence is TGTGCCAGCAGCTTATCTGGAAATGAGCAGTTCTTC. The chain couples TRBV7-2 to TRBJ2-1; no firm D call. The CDR3 sequence is 12 residues long. CDR1 and CDR2 (germline): SGHTA, FQGNSA. V dropped 2 bases and J dropped 7 bases, with 6 bases sitting between them. Based on the CDR3 plus reference TRBV7-2 and TRBJ2-1, the full variable domain is GAGVSQSPSNKVTEKGKDVELRCDPISGHTALYWYRQSLGQGLEFLIYFQGNSAPDKSGLPSDRFSAERTGGSVSTLTIQRTQQEDSAVYLCASSLSGNEQFFGPGTRLTVL.

The gene calls are TRBV6-5 and TRBJ1-4; TRBD1 matches at 8 bases. The J segment lost 5 bases and the V segment lost 0 bases, leaving 2 bases of the junction unmatched. CDR3 length: 15 amino acids. CDR1 and CDR2 (germline): MNHEY, SVGAGI. The CDR3 bases are TGTGCCAGCAGTTACTCGGACAGGGTAAATGAAAAACTGTTTTTT. Translated, it gives CASSYSDRVNEKLFF.

The chain recombines TRBV29-1 with TRBJ1-3; D gene uncertain. The CDR3 sequence is 13 residues long. Trimming pared 6 bases from V and 3 bases from J, leaving 12 bases between. The germline V gene has CDR1 SQVTM and CDR2 ANQGSEA. This CDR3 is CSVAILGGNTIYF. The CDR3 DNA reads as TGCAGCGTGGCCATCCTCGGTGGAAACACCATATATTTT.

The rearrangement links TRBV14 to TRBJ1-5; D gene ambiguous. With 1 base removed from V and 7 bases from J, the gap between germline ends came to 8 bases. The CDR3 contains 13 residues. From germline, CDR1 is SGHDN and CDR2 FVKESK. CDR3 nucleotide sequence: TGTGCCAGCAGCCAAGCTCCTGGACAGCCCCAGCATTTT. Translation gives CASSQAPGQPQHF.

CDR3 amino acids: CAWRGQQNTEAFF. As DNA, the CDR3 is TGTGCCTGGAGAGGACAGCAGAACACTGAAGCTTTCTTT. The chain is built from TRBV30 and TRBJ1-1, with D maybe TRBD1 (6 bases). The CDR3 is 13 amino acids. Trimming left V 3 bases short and J 1 base short, with 9 bases between. Germline assignment: CDR1 GTSNPN and CDR2 SVGIG (reference sequence).

J is TRBJ2-7 and V is TRBV19; D uncertain. The V gene's germline CDR1 is LNHDA and CDR2 SQIVND (reference sequence). CDR3 length: 14 amino acids. V was clipped by 7 bases and J by 7 bases, with 20 bases between them. The CDR3 DNA is TGTGCCAGTACCCCTTCCGGCCTTCGTTTGGAGCAGTACTTC. Encoded protein: CASTPSGLRLEQYF. Filled out from reference TRBV19 and TRBJ2-7, the complete variable domain reads DGGITQSPKYLFRKEGQNVTLSCEQNLNHDAMYWYRQDPGQGLRLIYYSQIVNDFQKGDIAEGYSVSREKKESFPLTVTSAQKNPTAFYLCASTPSGLRLEQYFGPGTRLTVT.

The chain recombines TRBV9 with TRBJ2-1, with 10 bases that match TRBD2. The germline V gene has CDR1 SGDLS and CDR2 YYNGEE. V trimming: 6 bases; J trimming: 2 bases; junction bases outside the gene matches: 5. The length of the CDR3 is 15 residues. The CDR3 is CASTKTSGTYNEQFF. The CDR3 DNA sequence: TGTGCCAGCACCAAAACTAGCGGGACCTACAATGAGCAGTTCTTC.

This clone appeared a few times. Other DNA sequences within the sample encode an identical CDR3. The chain has TRBV7-7 and TRBJ2-5; D unresolved. The CDR3 spans 13 residues. Trimming removed 1 base from V and 6 bases from J, with 9 bases in between. The germline V gene encodes CDR1 SSHAT and CDR2 FNYEAQ (reference sequence). The CDR3 DNA reads as TGTGCCAGCAGCTTAGAAAGAGACAAGACCCAGTACTTC. As protein: CASSLERDKTQYF.

The CDR3 is CASSAPEGLYGYTF. The CDR3 DNA reads as TGTGCCAGCAGCGCCCCAGAGGGGCTCTATGGCTACACCTTC. V and J are TRBV9 and TRBJ1-2, with a possible D match to TRBD1 (5 bases). The CDR3 sequence is 14 residues long. CDR1 and CDR2 from the germline V gene are SGDLS and YYNGEE. The ends were cut back, 3 bases at V and 4 bases at J, with 13 bases in the middle.

This clone appeared a few times. This chain links TRBV27 with TRBJ2-3; the match to TRBD2 covers 7 bases. J gave up 4 bases and V 3 bases, and 7 bases lay outside the gene matches. Germline loops: CDR1 MNHEY, CDR2 SMNVEV (reference sequence). This CDR3 is built from 15 residues. The CDR3 bases are TGTGCCAGCAGTTTTGTTGCGGGAGTGGCAGATACGCAGTATTTT. Protein: CASSFVAGVADTQYF.

This clone was detected only once. The chain is built from TRBV9 and TRBJ2-1; the match to TRBD2 covers 9 bases. The CDR3 has 18 amino acids. Per the germline V gene, CDR1 is SGDLS and CDR2 is YYNGEE. V trimming: 0 bases; J trimming: 1 base; junction bases outside the gene matches: 8. The CDR3: CASSVDISGRGSYNEQFF. For the CDR3, the DNA is TGTGCCAGCAGCGTAGATATTAGCGGGAGAGGTTCCTACAATGAGCAGTTCTTC.

This chain joins TRBV7-9 and TRBJ2-3; 7 bases are shared with TRBD2. With V trimmed by 3 bases and J by 1 base, 1 base remained unmatched. This CDR3 is built from 14 residues. The germline gives CDR1 SEHNR, CDR2 FQNEAQ (reference sequence). CDR3 sequence (DNA): TGTGCCAGCAGCTTCGCGGGAGGCACAGATACGCAGTATTTT. Its protein product is CASSFAGGTDTQYF. Filled out from reference TRBV7-9 and TRBJ2-3, the complete variable domain reads DTGVSQNPRHKITKRGQNVTFRCDPISEHNRLYWYRQTLGQGPEFLTYFQNEAQLEKSRLLSDRFSAERPKGSFSTLEIQRTEQGDSAMYLCASSFAGGTDTQYFGPGTRLTVL.

V and J are TRBV9 and TRBJ2-1, with 10 bases fitting TRBD2. CDR3 length: 16 residues. V trimming: 0 bases; J trimming: 5 bases; junction bases outside the gene matches: 5. The germline V gene encodes CDR1 SGDLS and CDR2 YYNGEE. CDR3 sequence (DNA): TGTGCCAGCAGCGTAGCGGTCCTAGCGGGAGACAATGAGCAGTTCTTC. Protein sequence: CASSVAVLAGDNEQFF. Full variable domain (missing parts from reference TRBV9 and TRBJ2-1): DSGVTQTPKHLITATGQRVTLRCSPRSGDLSVYWYQQSLDQGLQFLIQYYNGEERAKGNILERFSAQQFPDLHSELNLSSLELGDSALYFCASSVAVLAGDNEQFFGPGTRLTVL.

This chain connects TRBV5-4 to TRBJ2-3; a weak D match, TRBD1 (5 bases). CDR3 length: 16 residues. The germline gives CDR1 SGHNT, CDR2 YYREEE (reference sequence). The ends were cut back, 0 bases at V and 3 bases at J, with 14 bases in the middle. CDR3 loop: CASSLAAGMGTDTQYF. DNA of the CDR3: TGTGCCAGCAGCTTGGCCGCAGGGATGGGTACAGATACGCAGTATTTT.

This chain uses TRBV7-9 with TRBJ1-1; no firm D call. Trimming took off 1 base at V and 1 base at J, with 7 bases between the two ends. There are 14 residues in the CDR3. Germline CDR1 is SEHNR and CDR2 is FQNEAQ (reference sequence). CDR3 residues: CASSLEKKNTEAFF. The CDR3 DNA is TGTGCCAGCAGCTTAGAAAAGAAGAACACTGAAGCTTTCTTT.

The V gene is TRBV7-8, the J gene TRBJ2-7; 10 bases match TRBD2. Germline CDR1 is SGHVS and CDR2 is FQNEAQ. The CDR3 covers 19 residues. With 5 bases clipped from V and 0 bases from J, the junction kept 16 bases outside the gene matches. The CDR3, as DNA: TGTGCCAGCAGCCCATATAGGGCTAGCGGGAGTATCAGCTCCTACGAGCAGTACTTC. As protein: CASSPYRASGSISSYEQYF.